These 18 T cell receptor beta chains share one sample of origin, sequenced in a study of healthy donors' naive CD4 and CD8 T cells. TCR libraries were built from 500 to 600 ng of total RNA by linear amplification. One entry per CDR3 protein, called by TCRdb with MiXCR from the reads. Of about 180,000 distinct CDR3 sequences in the sample, nearly 75% were seen once. The sequenced sample consisted of naive CD4+ and CD8+ T cells sorted from blood, pooled from several donors. These receptors came from a pool of human donors in good health; the sample pools cells from several healthy donors.

This sequence joins TRBV5-6 and TRBJ1-1; D is unclear. Germline values: CDR1 SGHDT, CDR2 YYEEEE. The CDR3 totals 16 residues. Between the trimmed V and J ends, which lost 4 bases and 1 base, there was a span of 17 bases. The CDR3 DNA reads TGTGCCAGCAGCCAATCGGGCCTACTGGGGAACACTGAAGCTTTCTTT. The encoded protein is CASSQSGLLGNTEAFF.

This chain links TRBV11-2 with TRBJ1-1; no clear D gene. Trimming shortened V by 0 bases and J by 0 bases, and 8 bases separated the two germline ends. This CDR3 comprises 15 residues. The germline V gene encodes CDR1 SGHAT and CDR2 FQNNGV. Here the CDR3 reads CASSLDSYLNTEAFF. CDR3 bases: TGTGCCAGCAGCTTAGACAGCTACCTGAACACTGAAGCTTTCTTT.

The CDR3 loop is CASSPWDRETGELFF. The CDR3, as DNA: TGTGCCAGCTCACCGTGGGACAGGGAGACCGGGGAGCTGTTTTTT. This sequence joins TRBV18 and TRBJ2-2; TRBD1 agrees at 9 bases. The CDR3 runs 15 residues. The V gene end was trimmed by 3 bases and the J gene end by 5 bases; junction bases not matched to a gene: 4. CDR1 is KGHSH, CDR2 LQKENI, per germline.

This clonotype was seen only a few times. The chain links TRBV12-3 or TRBV12-4 to TRBJ2-1; D remains ambiguous. This CDR3 region has 14 residues. V was shortened by 3 bases and J by 9 bases, with 15 bases between the two germline ends. DNA for the CDR3: TGTGCCAGCAGTTTTGGTGGAGTTTCGAGTGAGCAGTTCTTC. Encoded protein: CASSFGGVSSEQFF.

The chain links TRBV28 to TRBJ2-2, with 7 bases lining up with TRBD2. After removal of 8 bases from V and 3 bases from J, the junction contained 0 bases not matched to a gene. The germline CDR1 and CDR2 sequences are MDHEN and SYDVKM. CDR3 length: 12 amino acids. CDR3 sequence: CASRGDTGELFF. The CDR3 nucleotides read TGTGCCAGCCGGGGGGACACCGGGGAGCTGTTTTTT.

The chain has TRBV30 and TRBJ2-6, with D perhaps TRBD1 (5 bases). The germline V gene encodes CDR1 GTSNPN and CDR2 SVGIG (reference sequence). There are 16 residues in the CDR3. V lost 4 bases and J 4 bases, leaving 17 bases between the germline ends. The CDR3 DNA reads as TGTGCCTGGAATCCCCCACAGGTCCCCGGGGCCAACGTCCTGACTTTC. It translates to CAWNPPQVPGANVLTF.

In this sample, this clonotype turned up once. The rearrangement links TRBV20-1 to TRBJ2-7; D possibly uses TRBD1 or TRBD2 (5 bases each). V lost 6 bases to trimming and J lost 0 bases, with 15 bases between them. There are 14 residues in the CDR3. Germline assignment: CDR1 DFQATT and CDR2 SNEGSKA (reference sequence). This CDR3 is CSAMGPWDSYEQYF. Here the CDR3 DNA reads TGCAGTGCAATGGGACCTTGGGACTCCTACGAGCAGTACTTC.

The chain couples TRBV15 to TRBJ2-2; D is ambiguous. Trimming took off 1 base at V and 7 bases at J, with 7 bases between the two ends. This CDR3 comprises 13 residues. Germline V CDR1 and CDR2: LNHNV, YYDKDF (reference sequence). This CDR3 is CATSRVTFGELFF. For the CDR3, the DNA is TGTGCCACCAGCAGAGTTACCTTCGGGGAGCTGTTTTTT.

This sequence joins TRBV30 and TRBJ2-5; D ambiguous. CDR3 length: 12 residues. Germline V CDR1 and CDR2: GTSNPN, SVGIG (reference sequence). The V gene lost 0 bases and the J gene lost 5 bases, with 7 bases spanning the gap. The CDR3 nucleotides are TGTGCCTGGAGTGTGGTTAGGGAGACCCAGTACTTC. It is translated as CAWSVVRETQYF.

CDR3 protein: CSAEGGFF. The CDR3 nucleotides read TGCAGCGCCGAGGGGGGCTTCTTC. The rearrangement joins TRBV29-1 to TRBJ2-1, with D possibly being TRBD1 or TRBD2 (6 bases each). V was trimmed by 7 bases and J by 16 bases, leaving 11 bases between them. The CDR3 has 8 residues. Germline V lookup: CDR1 SQVTM, CDR2 ANQGSEA.

This clonotype is a singleton in its sample. The chain is built from TRBV6-5 and TRBJ2-1; D is ambiguous. V was clipped by 5 bases and J by 5 bases, with 10 bases between them. The CDR3 spans 13 residues. Germline CDR1 and CDR2: MNHEY and SVGAGI. CDR3 nucleotide sequence: TGTGCCAGCAGTGCCAACACCAACAATGAGCAGTTCTTC. This encodes CASSANTNNEQFF.

This clonotype has just a few counts. The CDR3 sequence is CSVEDLPGYTF. The CDR3 region has the DNA TGCAGCGTTGAAGATCTTCCCGGCTACACCTTC. The chain combines TRBV29-1 with TRBJ1-2, with D hard to call. The germline CDR1 and CDR2 sequences are SQVTM and ANQGSEA. CDR3 length: 11 residues. V lost 0 bases, J lost 8 bases, and 7 bases lay in between.

V and J are TRBV30 and TRBJ1-2, with D hard to call. The ends were cut back, 5 bases at V and 1 base at J, with 5 bases in the middle. Germline V gene data show CDR1 as GTSNPN and CDR2 as SVGIG (reference sequence). This CDR3 has 11 amino acids. The CDR3 coding sequence is TGTGCCTGGTCCCATAACTATGGCTACACCTTC. Protein: CAWSHNYGYTF.

The chain couples TRBV4-3 to TRBJ2-1; 9 positions match TRBD2. Germline trimming cut 0 bases from V and 8 bases from J; bases unmatched to any gene: 8. The CDR3 has 16 amino acids. Per the germline V gene, CDR1 is LGHNA and CDR2 is YSLEER. Here the CDR3 reads CASSQEGAGGHHEQFF. The CDR3 bases are TGCGCCAGCAGCCAAGAAGGGGCGGGAGGGCACCATGAGCAGTTCTTC.

In its sample, this clonotype ranks as medium-sized. V is TRBV6-5 and J is TRBJ1-1; no reliable D call. CDR3 length: 13 amino acids. Germline assignment: CDR1 MNHEY and CDR2 SVGAGI. The germline V and J ends were trimmed by 5 bases and 1 base, with 8 bases remaining between them. In DNA, the CDR3 is TGTGCCAGCAGTACGCAGGAGAACACTGAAGCTTTCTTT. It encodes CASSTQENTEAFF.

The chain combines TRBV27 with TRBJ2-1; maybe TRBD2 (6 bases). Germline V gives CDR1 MNHEY, CDR2 SMNVEV (reference sequence). V lost 4 bases and J 8 bases, leaving 21 bases between the germline ends. This CDR3 is 16 amino acids long. CDR3 amino acids: CASSYSVLAVVDEQFF. DNA for the CDR3: TGTGCCAGCAGTTACTCAGTGTTAGCGGTGGTTGATGAGCAGTTCTTC.

CDR3: CSVATGRGNTIYF. The DNA for the CDR3 is TGCAGCGTTGCGACAGGGAGAGGAAACACCATATATTTT. The chain uses TRBV29-1 and TRBJ1-3, with 7 bases fitting TRBD1. V gave up 4 bases and J gave up 4 bases; unmatched junction bases: 4. Germline loops: CDR1 SQVTM, CDR2 ANQGSEA. This CDR3 has 13 amino acids.

The chain has TRBV28 and TRBJ1-5; 8 nucleotides line up with TRBD1. The CDR3 runs 16 residues. With V trimmed by 6 bases and J by 3 bases, 10 bases remained unmatched. The germline CDR1 and CDR2 sequences are MDHEN and SYDVKM. CDR3 in amino acids: CASSPGYRGNNQPQHF. CDR3 in DNA: TGTGCCAGCAGCCCGGGCTACAGGGGGAACAATCAGCCCCAGCATTTT.